The TCR beta chain under discussion was sequenced for a study of OX40 agonist ivuxolimab in advanced cancers. The repertoire was sequenced with immunoSEQ multiplex PCR; TCRdb's copy has only in-frame clones and lacks some. The sample contains about 18,000 clones, 75% to 90% of which appear only once. The trim removed 4 bases at V and 0 bases at J, leaving 4 bases unmatched. CDR3 length equals 15 residues. Germline CDR1 and CDR2: LNHDA and SQIVND (reference sequence). V and J are TRBV19 and TRBJ1-1, with TRBD1 matching 8 bases. The source of this sequence is an adult with an advanced solid tumor such as melanoma, head and neck, liver or kidney cancer. The sample consisted of CD4+ or CD8+ T cells sorted from blood, taken in a trial of the OX40 agonist ivuxolimab. The CDR3 sequence is CASSRAGGLNTEAFF. The CDR3 region has the DNA TGTGCCAGTAGTAGGGCAGGGGGCCTGAACACTGAAGCTTTCTTT. The whole variable domain, remainder taken from reference TRBV19 and TRBJ1-1, is DGGITQSPKYLFRKEGQNVTLSCEQNLNHDAMYWYRQDPGQGLRLIYYSQIVNDFQKGDIAEGYSVSREKKESFPLTVTSAQKNPTAFYLCASSRAGGLNTEAFFGQGTRLTVV.